These 5 T cell receptor beta chains share one sample of origin, sequenced in a study of CD8 T cells in ankylosing spondylitis listed by TCRdb under 2017. No antigen has been assigned to these receptors. The paper's findings and limits, for the study overall: A TCR beta motif made up of roughly eight highly homologous amino acid variants appeared to be characteristic of blood from ankylosing spondylitis patients.

Library construction relied on 5' RACE. The instrument given in TCRdb is Illumina HiSeq 2500. TCRdb reprocessing: public reads trimmed at Q25 with fastp, clones called with MiXCR, in-frame beta chains kept. CDR3 protein duplicates are merged, each entry listing the most common genes and DNA. In this sample the table shows 700,000 to 1,000,000 distinct CDR3 sequences, approximately 12% of which occur a single time. Approximately 0.46% of the sample goes to the ten largest clones. Material for sequencing was blood, either unsorted or a sorted T cell fraction (not recorded which). These receptors were collected from a male donor with ankylosing spondylitis.

The V call is TRBV6-1, the J call TRBJ1-2; 8 bases line up with TRBD1. Trimming removed 3 bases from V and 6 bases from J; junction bases left unmatched: 6. Germline V CDR1 and CDR2: MNHNS, SASEGT. The CDR3 is 14 amino acids. This chain's CDR3 is CASSDTGGRDGYTF. The CDR3 region has the DNA TGTGCCAGCAGTGACACAGGGGGTCGAGATGGCTACACCTTC.

This clonotype was seen a few times. V is TRBV20-1 and J is TRBJ1-1, with D unclear. CDR3 length: 10 amino acids. Germline assignment: CDR1 DFQATT and CDR2 SNEGSKA (reference sequence). The CDR3 reads CSVGRAEAFF. Here the CDR3 DNA reads TGCAGCGTGGGGAGGGCTGAAGCTTTCTTT.

This clonotype came up a few times. V usage is TRBV20-1 and J usage is TRBJ2-1, with 13 bases matching TRBD2. After removal of 0 bases from V and 0 bases from J, the junction contained 8 bases not matched to a gene. CDR1 and CDR2 from the germline V gene are DFQATT and SNEGSKA (reference sequence). The CDR3 covers 19 residues. This CDR3 is CSARDRGTSGTNSYNEQFF. The CDR3 nucleotides read TGCAGTGCTAGAGATCGTGGGACTAGCGGGACCAACTCCTACAATGAGCAGTTCTTC.

This clonotype has ten or more counts. The chain has TRBV5-1 and TRBJ1-2; D might be TRBD1 (5 bases). The CDR3 extends over 14 amino acids. The V and J ends lost 4 bases and 4 bases respectively, with 14 bases between them. Germline CDR1 reads SGHRS; CDR2 reads YFSETQ. The CDR3 DNA reads as TGCGCCAGCAGCGCGGAAGGGGCGGCCTATGGCTACACCTTC. Amino acid sequence: CASSAEGAAYGYTF.

There are a few counts of this clonotype. The CDR3 is CASSQTGNSYNEQFF. As DNA, the CDR3 is TGCGCCAGCAGCCAGACAGGGAACTCCTACAATGAGCAGTTCTTC. J is TRBJ2-1 and V is TRBV5-1; 7 bases are shared with TRBD1. J was trimmed by 0 bases and V by 4 bases; bases with no gene match: 4. The CDR3 contains 15 residues. In germline, CDR1 is SGHRS, CDR2 YFSETQ. Full variable domain (missing parts from reference TRBV5-1 and TRBJ2-1): KAGVTQTPRYLIKTRGQQVTLSCSPISGHRSVSWYQQTPGQGLQFLFEYFSETQRNKGNFPGRFSGRQFSNSRSEMNVSTLELGDSALYLCASSQTGNSYNEQFFGPGTRLTVL.